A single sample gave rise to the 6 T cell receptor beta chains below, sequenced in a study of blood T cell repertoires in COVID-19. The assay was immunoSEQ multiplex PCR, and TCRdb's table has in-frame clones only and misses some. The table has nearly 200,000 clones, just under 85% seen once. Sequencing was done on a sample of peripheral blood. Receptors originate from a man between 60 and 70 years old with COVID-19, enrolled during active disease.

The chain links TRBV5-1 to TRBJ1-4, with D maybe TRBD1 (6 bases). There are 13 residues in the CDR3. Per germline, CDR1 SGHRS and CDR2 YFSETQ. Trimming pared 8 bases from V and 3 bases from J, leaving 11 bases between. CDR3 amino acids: CASRGAANEKLFF. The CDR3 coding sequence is TGCGCCAGTCGGGGGGCGGCTAATGAAAAACTGTTTTTT.

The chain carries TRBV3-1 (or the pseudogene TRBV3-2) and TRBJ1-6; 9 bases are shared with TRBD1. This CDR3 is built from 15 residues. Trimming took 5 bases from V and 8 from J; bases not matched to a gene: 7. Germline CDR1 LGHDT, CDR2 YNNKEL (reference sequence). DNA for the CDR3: TGTGCCAGCAGCGCTCCGGGACAGGGTGATTCACCCCTCCACTTT. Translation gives CASSAPGQGDSPLHF.

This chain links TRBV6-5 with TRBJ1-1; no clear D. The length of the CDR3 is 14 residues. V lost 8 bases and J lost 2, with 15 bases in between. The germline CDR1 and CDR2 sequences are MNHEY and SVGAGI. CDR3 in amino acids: CASAGGQVNTEAFF. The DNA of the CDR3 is TGTGCCAGCGCCGGTGGGCAGGTAAACACTGAAGCTTTCTTT.

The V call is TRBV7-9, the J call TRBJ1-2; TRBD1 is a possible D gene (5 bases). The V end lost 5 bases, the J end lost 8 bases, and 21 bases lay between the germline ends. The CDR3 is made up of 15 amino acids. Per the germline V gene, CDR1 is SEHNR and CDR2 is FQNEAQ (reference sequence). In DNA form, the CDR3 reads TGTGCCAGCAGCACCTACGGGGGTGAAGGCCTCGGCTACACCTTC. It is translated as CASSTYGGEGLGYTF.

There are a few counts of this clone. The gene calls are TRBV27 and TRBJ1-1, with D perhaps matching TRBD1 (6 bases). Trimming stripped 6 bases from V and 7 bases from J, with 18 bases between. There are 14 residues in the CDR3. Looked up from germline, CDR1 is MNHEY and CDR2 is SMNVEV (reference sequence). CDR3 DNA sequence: TGTGCCAGCAGGGGTCGGGGGGCGCCCAGTGAAGCTTTCTTT. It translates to CASRGRGAPSEAFF.

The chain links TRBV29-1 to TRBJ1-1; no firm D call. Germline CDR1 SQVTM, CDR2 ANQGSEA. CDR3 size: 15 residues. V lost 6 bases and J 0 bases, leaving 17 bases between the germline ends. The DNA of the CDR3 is TGCAGCGTCCTGACGTCGGGGTTCATGAACACTGAAGCTTTCTTT. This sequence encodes CSVLTSGFMNTEAFF.